The 32 T cell receptor beta chains presented below share a single source sample, sequenced in a study of T-cell memory formation after mild COVID-19. Each CDR3 protein gets one entry after TCRdb re-called the 5' RACE reads with MiXCR. The sample includes approximately 180,000 distinct CDR3 sequences, 16% of them seen just once. The sequenced material came from PBMCs or a T cell subset sorted from them (not recorded which). These receptors came from an adult woman who had mild COVID-19 (a few samples of this study predate the infection). Cell type and time point are not known.

This chain links TRBV12-3 or TRBV12-4 with TRBJ1-3; tentatively, D is TRBD1 (6 bases). This CDR3 contains 13 residues. V lost 6 bases and J lost 6, with 12 bases in between. The CDR3 here is CASRPTGTNTIYF. The CDR3 DNA reads as TGTGCCAGCAGACCCACAGGGACAAACACCATATATTTT.

This clonotype was seen more than once but under ten times. The chain carries TRBV4-3 and TRBJ2-2, with TRBD2 matching over 7 bases. Germline CDR1 LGHNA, CDR2 YSLEER. There are 16 residues in the CDR3. V trimming: 3 bases; J trimming: 3 bases; junction bases outside the gene matches: 7. This CDR3 is CASSQETSEDTGELFF. CDR3 sequence (DNA): TGCGCCAGCAGCCAGGAAACTAGCGAAGACACCGGGGAGCTGTTTTTT.

In its sample, this clonotype was seen a few times. The J gene is TRBJ2-2, the V gene TRBV11-2, with 10 bases that match TRBD2. The CDR3 spans 18 residues. V gave up 4 bases and J gave up 3 bases; unmatched junction bases: 11. Per germline, CDR1 SGHAT and CDR2 FQNNGV. The CDR3 nucleotides are TGTGCCAGCAGCTCCTTGGGAAAGCGGGGGGGCCACACCGGGGAGCTGTTTTTT. Its translation: CASSSLGKRGGHTGELFF.

This clonotype was seen many times. The J gene is TRBJ2-7, the V gene TRBV7-9; D unresolved. Germline V lookup: CDR1 SEHNR, CDR2 FQNEAQ (reference sequence). Trimming took 5 bases from V and 5 from J, leaving 7 bases between them. CDR3 length: 11 amino acids. CDR3 DNA sequence: TGTGCCAGCAGCCCGTATGACGAGCAGTACTTC. This encodes CASSPYDEQYF.

The V call is TRBV30, the J call TRBJ2-3; no clear D. Trimming took 4 bases from V and 3 from J, leaving 2 bases between them. The CDR3 runs 10 residues. Germline CDR1 GTSNPN, CDR2 SVGIG (reference sequence). This CDR3 is CAWTTDTQYF. Here the CDR3 DNA reads TGTGCCTGGACTACAGATACGCAGTATTTT.

As regards this clonotype: This likely comes from a read error, as the CDR3 has no conserved phenylalanine or tryptophan at its end. Here the CDR3 reads CASSPLAGGSYNEQFL. The CDR3 DNA reads as TGTGCCAGCTCACCATTAGCGGGAGGCTCCTACAATGAGCAGTTCTTA. The V gene is TRBV18, the J gene TRBJ2-1; 10 bases agree with TRBD2. CDR1 and CDR2 from the germline V gene are KGHSH and LQKENI. This CDR3 is 16 amino acids long. With 2 bases clipped from V and 0 bases from J, the junction kept 1 base outside the gene matches.

This clonotype was counted at least ten times. The chain couples TRBV19 to TRBJ2-7, with a weak D call TRBD2 (5 bases). There are 13 residues in the CDR3. Germline V gene lookup returns CDR1 LNHDA and CDR2 SQIVND (reference sequence). V lost 1 base and J 7 bases, leaving 11 bases between the germline ends. The DNA of the CDR3 is TGTGCCAGTAGTATAGGCCTAACGGGAGAGCAGTACTTC. Protein sequence: CASSIGLTGEQYF. Variable domain in full (rest from reference TRBV19 and TRBJ2-7): DGGITQSPKYLFRKEGQNVTLSCEQNLNHDAMYWYRQDPGQGLRLIYYSQIVNDFQKGDIAEGYSVSREKKESFPLTVTSAQKNPTAFYLCASSIGLTGEQYFGPGTRLTVT.

This clonotype was found a few times. The rearrangement joins TRBV7-9 to TRBJ2-1; 10 positions agree with TRBD2. J gave up 10 bases and V 5 bases, and 11 bases lay outside the gene matches. CDR1 SEHNR and CDR2 FQNEAQ come from the germline V gene (reference sequence). This CDR3 is 15 amino acids long. The CDR3 DNA reads TGTGCCAGCAGCATGACTAGCGGGTCTAGAGGGGAGCAGTTCTTC. Translated: CASSMTSGSRGEQFF.

The CDR3 region is CASSHFSGERRSYNEQFF. CDR3 in DNA: TGCGCCAGCAGCCACTTTAGCGGAGAGAGGCGTTCCTACAATGAGCAGTTCTTC. The V gene is TRBV4-1, the J gene TRBJ2-1; D is perhaps TRBD2 (6 bases). Germline-derived CDR1 and CDR2 are MGHRA and YSYEKL. The length of the CDR3 is 18 residues. The germline V and J ends were trimmed by 3 bases and 1 base, with 19 bases remaining between them.

In this sample, this clonotype turned up a few times. The rearrangement links TRBV7-9 to TRBJ1-6; D call uncertain. This CDR3 is 15 amino acids long. Per the germline V gene, CDR1 is SEHNR and CDR2 is FQNEAQ (reference sequence). V was cut by 4 bases and J by 7 bases, with 14 bases left in between. This CDR3 reads CASSYLVTGNSPLHF. The DNA for the CDR3 is TGTGCCAGCAGCTATTTAGTGACGGGGAATTCACCCCTCCACTTT.

The CDR3 loop is CASSPTQTSSGNTIYF. CDR3 nucleotide sequence: TGTGCCAGCTCACCAACGCAAACCAGCTCTGGAAACACCATATATTTT. This rearrangement joins TRBV18 to TRBJ1-3; D uncertain. This CDR3 spans 16 amino acids. V was cut by 2 bases and J by 0 bases, with 11 bases left in between. Looked up from germline, CDR1 is KGHSH and CDR2 is LQKENI. The full variable domain, completed using reference TRBV18 and TRBJ1-3, is NAGVMQNPRHLVRRRGQEARLRCSPMKGHSHVYWYRQLPEEGLKFMVYLQKENIIDESGMPKERFSAEFPKEGPSILRIQQVVRGDSAAYFCASSPTQTSSGNTIYFGEGSWLTVV.

The gene calls are TRBV12-3 or TRBV12-4 and TRBJ1-1; a weak D match, TRBD1 (6 bases). The V end lost 4 bases, the J end lost 10 bases, and 19 bases lay between the germline ends. This CDR3 is 14 amino acids long. Here the CDR3 DNA reads TGTGCCAGCAGTTCACGGGACAAAGAGCTGGGAGCTTTCTTT. It translates to CASSSRDKELGAFF.

This rearrangement joins TRBV11-3 to TRBJ2-1; TRBD1 matches at 8 bases. Germline assignment: CDR1 SGHNT and CDR2 YENEEA. The CDR3 is 18 amino acids. V gave up 6 bases and J gave up 0 bases; unmatched junction bases: 13. In DNA, the CDR3 is TGTGCCAGCAGAAAGGGGGCAGGGGGCGCAGGCTCCTACAATGAGCAGTTCTTC. The encoded protein is CASRKGAGGAGSYNEQFF.

J is TRBJ2-3 and V is TRBV5-5; 7 nucleotides agree with TRBD2. This CDR3 contains 15 residues. Germline V CDR1 and CDR2: SGHKS, YYEKEE (reference sequence). V shed 0 bases and J 2 bases; nucleotides not matched to a gene: 3. The CDR3 spells CASSLGLATTDTQYF. The CDR3, as DNA: TGTGCCAGCAGCTTGGGACTAGCCACCACAGATACGCAGTATTTT.

This clonotype was picked up many times. The chain carries TRBV4-1 and TRBJ2-3; a weak D match, TRBD2 (6 bases). The length of the CDR3 is 17 residues. CDR1 is MGHRA and CDR2 is YSYEKL in the germline V gene. V was cut by 3 bases and J by 2 bases, with 18 bases left in between. For the CDR3, the DNA is TGCGCCAGCAGCCACTCCTTAAGCGGGTCTCACACAGATACGCAGTATTTT. Translating gives CASSHSLSGSHTDTQYF.

This clonotype was seen a handful of times. The chain has TRBV6-6 and TRBJ1-2; unclear D gene. This CDR3 contains 14 residues. The V and J ends lost 3 bases and 2 bases respectively, with 10 bases between them. CDR1 and CDR2 (germline): MNHNY, SVGAGI (reference sequence). The CDR3 DNA reads TGTGCCAGCAGTTATTCTACAGCAAACTATGGCTACACCTTC. Protein: CASSYSTANYGYTF.

The chain joins TRBV29-1 to TRBJ1-1, with D possibly being TRBD1 (5 bases). The CDR3 is 12 residues long. Trimming removed 7 bases from V and 10 bases from J, with 19 bases in between. Looked up from germline, CDR1 is SQVTM and CDR2 is ANQGSEA. The CDR3 reads CSAAGTAARAFF. The CDR3 DNA is TGCAGCGCGGCCGGGACCGCGGCGAGAGCTTTCTTT.

This clonotype has a handful of counts. V is TRBV11-1 and J is TRBJ2-1; 9 bases agree with TRBD2. CDR1 is SGHAT and CDR2 is FQDESV in the germline V gene (reference sequence). The CDR3 loop spans 15 amino acids. With V trimmed by 5 bases and J by 4 bases, 6 bases remained unmatched. Here the CDR3 reads CASSLSGSGYNEQFF. CDR3 DNA sequence: TGTGCCAGCAGCCTTAGCGGGAGCGGGTACAATGAGCAGTTCTTC.

CDR3 nucleotides: TGCGCCAGCAGCTTTACAGGGGGCCGGGGGTCAGGCCTATCCTACGAGCAGTACTTC. This codes for CASSFTGGRGSGLSYEQYF. This rearrangement joins TRBV5-1 to TRBJ2-7; 9 positions match TRBD1. The V segment lost 2 bases and the J segment 1 base; nucleotides outside the gene matches: 16. Germline V CDR1 and CDR2: SGHRS, YFSETQ. The CDR3 runs to 19 residues.

This sequence joins TRBV7-9 and TRBJ1-1, with TRBD1 as a possible D gene (5 bases). The germline gives CDR1 SEHNR, CDR2 FQNEAQ (reference sequence). CDR3 size: 15 residues. V was shortened by 5 bases and J by 2 bases, with 15 bases between the two germline ends. The CDR3, as DNA: TGTGCCAGCAGCGTTGCGGGGCCTCCAAACACTGAAGCTTTCTTT. Protein sequence: CASSVAGPPNTEAFF.

The DNA for the CDR3 is TGTGCCAGCTCACCACTCTCGCGGGGAAGGGGAGATACGCAGTATTTT. Protein: CASSPLSRGRGDTQYF. The chain uses TRBV18 and TRBJ2-3, with D perhaps TRBD2 (6 bases). Germline V gene sequence: CDR1 KGHSH, CDR2 LQKENI. Deletions cut 1 base from V and 5 bases from J, with 16 bases between. The CDR3 extends over 16 amino acids.

This clonotype has a single count. V is TRBV5-1 and J is TRBJ1-2; 10 bases line up with TRBD1. Losses at the gene ends were 5 bases for V and 4 bases for J; bases not matched to a gene: 11. This CDR3 region has 16 residues. Germline assignment: CDR1 SGHRS and CDR2 YFSETQ. The CDR3 reads CASRPGQGEVSYGYTF. CDR3 DNA: TGCGCCAGCAGACCCGGACAGGGGGAAGTAAGCTATGGCTACACCTTC.

This sequence joins TRBV30 and TRBJ2-7, with 14 bases lining up with TRBD2. V lost 5 bases and J lost 0; bases outside the gene matches: 15. The germline CDR1 and CDR2 sequences are GTSNPN and SVGIG (reference sequence). This CDR3 spans 19 amino acids. CDR3 sequence reads: CAWGTKKGTSGGHSYEQYF. CDR3 DNA: TGTGCCTGGGGAACCAAGAAGGGGACTAGCGGGGGCCACTCCTACGAGCAGTACTTC.

The rearrangement links TRBV9 to TRBJ1-2; 7 nucleotides match TRBD1. From germline, CDR1 is SGDLS and CDR2 YYNGEE. V was pared by 6 bases and J by 8 bases, with 13 bases of the junction left unmatched. The CDR3 runs 14 residues. The CDR3 spells CASTATPTGRGYTF. CDR3 DNA sequence: TGTGCCAGCACTGCCACCCCGACAGGGCGGGGCTACACCTTC.

The genes are TRBV6-2 or TRBV6-3 and TRBJ2-7; TRBD2 matches 7 bases. The length of the CDR3 is 17 residues. V gave up 2 bases and J gave up 5 bases; unmatched junction bases: 15. Germline V gene sequence: CDR1 MNHEY, CDR2 SVGEGT. DNA for the CDR3: TGTGCCAGCAGTTACGGGGGGACGGGAGGCATACAGGACGAGCAGTACTTC. This translates into CASSYGGTGGIQDEQYF.

V gene TRBV27 combines with J gene TRBJ2-3, with TRBD2 matching over 12 bases. Trimming cost V 5 bases and J 8 bases; bases outside gene matches: 11. Per the germline V gene, CDR1 is MNHEY and CDR2 is SMNVEV (reference sequence). This CDR3 region has 16 residues. The CDR3 bases are TGTGCCAGCAGTCCCAAGACTAGCGGGGGTCGGGGTACGCAGTATTTT. Protein: CASSPKTSGGRGTQYF.

This clonotype was seen repeatedly, ten times or more. The V and J genes are TRBV20-1 and TRBJ2-1; 9 bases are shared with TRBD1. Germline CDR1 reads DFQATT; CDR2 reads SNEGSKA (reference sequence). The CDR3 loop spans 18 amino acids. The V gene end was trimmed by 0 bases and the J gene end by 0 bases; junction bases not matched to a gene: 9. CDR3 sequence (DNA): TGCAGTGCTAGAGACCCCAAGCCGGGACAGGGCTCCTACAATGAGCAGTTCTTC. It codes for CSARDPKPGQGSYNEQFF.

This clonotype was seen a handful of times. V is TRBV20-1 and J is TRBJ2-2; D is unresolved. Germline V lookup: CDR1 DFQATT, CDR2 SNEGSKA (reference sequence). The ends were cut back, 0 bases at V and 4 bases at J, with 6 bases in the middle. The CDR3 is 13 residues long. CDR3 protein: CSARDPGTGELFF. In DNA form, the CDR3 reads TGCAGTGCTAGAGATCCGGGCACCGGGGAGCTGTTTTTT.

The chain joins TRBV9 to TRBJ2-2; maybe TRBD2 (6 bases). CDR1 and CDR2 (germline): SGDLS, YYNGEE. Trimming stripped 0 bases from V and 6 bases from J, with 9 bases between. The CDR3 is 14 amino acids. In DNA, the CDR3 is TGTGCCAGCAGCGTAGCAGGAGGGGCCGGGGAGCTGTTTTTT. Amino acids: CASSVAGGAGELFF. Filled out from reference TRBV9 and TRBJ2-2, the complete variable domain reads DSGVTQTPKHLITATGQRVTLRCSPRSGDLSVYWYQQSLDQGLQFLIQYYNGEERAKGNILERFSAQQFPDLHSELNLSSLELGDSALYFCASSVAGGAGELFFGEGSRLTVL.

This clonotype has only a few counts. This chain uses TRBV25-1 with TRBJ1-1; D remains unclear. V lost 3 bases and J 2 bases, leaving 10 bases between the germline ends. Germline loops: CDR1 MGHDK, CDR2 SYGVNS. CDR3 length: 14 amino acids. The CDR3 spells CASSDGVYNTEAFF. The CDR3 bases are TGTGCCAGCAGTGATGGAGTGTATAACACTGAAGCTTTCTTT.

In this sample, this clonotype turned up a few times. This chain connects TRBV29-1 to TRBJ2-5; the D is unclear. CDR1 SQVTM and CDR2 ANQGSEA come from the germline V gene. V shed 4 bases and J shed 3 bases, with 9 bases lying between them. This CDR3 is 12 amino acids long. CDR3 sequence reads: CSVGWKEETQYF. The CDR3 DNA reads TGCAGCGTTGGCTGGAAGGAAGAGACCCAGTACTTC.

This clonotype was seen more than once but under ten times. The J gene is TRBJ2-7, the V gene TRBV7-6; no reliable D call. The CDR3 runs 15 residues. The germline V gene encodes CDR1 SGHVS and CDR2 FNYEAQ. Between the trimmed V and J ends, which lost 1 base and 0 bases, there was a span of 10 bases. The DNA of the CDR3 is TGTGCCAGCAGCTTAGGGCAGCGTTGCTCCTACGAGCAGTACTTC. It encodes CASSLGQRCSYEQYF.